This T cell receptor (beta chain) was identified during a study of cytomegalovirus exposure and HLA in healthy donors. Study-wide background: Most donors, roughly 84% of a few hundred genotyped, fell in the Caucasian-associated ancestry cluster. General study points: In a later analysis, HLA-C alleles had the fewest associated TCRs, DRB1 alleles the most. The study put some 150 TCR beta chains on its list as cytomegalovirus-associated. Earlier analysis found most TCR beta V segments productive about 87% or about 30% of the time.

About this clone: Its antigen is as yet unknown.

Vbeta (60) and Jbeta (13) primers were used in the PCR. This table comes from immunoSEQ multiplex PCR, and its TCRdb copy is limited to in-frame clones, with some not included. This sample yields approximately 110,000 clones, of which under 85% are seen a single time; 1% to 1.5% belongs to the top ten. Sequenced sample: PBMCs. This sequence originates from a man in his thirties or forties in good health and CMV-seronegative.

CDR3 amino acids: CASSLVPRAGDYGYTF. The CDR3 nucleotides read TGTGCCAGCAGCTTAGTCCCCAGAGCGGGGGACTATGGCTACACCTTC. The genes are TRBV7-9 and TRBJ1-2; tentatively, D is TRBD1 (5 bases). CDR1 and CDR2 from the germline V gene are SEHNR and FQNEAQ (reference sequence). V lost 1 base, J lost 3 bases, and 15 bases lay in between. The CDR3 has 16 residues.